The T cell receptor beta chain described here comes from a study of blood T cell repertoires in COVID-19. Study-level background: COVID-19 samples collected from the United States, Italy and Spain covered acute and convalescent phases. Sources were T cells, B-cell-depleted T cells, or PBMCs; the material itself was cDNA or gDNA.

Profiled with immunoSEQ multiplex PCR; TCRdb holds only in-frame clones, not every one. The sample carries about 210,000 clones, roughly four fifths recorded once. This clone was detected only a few times. Trimming removed 1 base at V and 7 bases at J, with 10 bases between. CDR1 is LGHNA, CDR2 YNFKEQ, per germline. This CDR3 has 13 amino acids. Sequencing was carried out using peripheral blood. The clonotype originates from a woman aged 50 to 65 with active or convalescent COVID-19. The chain joins TRBV4-2 to TRBJ1-2, with a weak D call TRBD1 (6 bases). The CDR3 reads CASSQGQGSGYTF. The CDR3 DNA is TGTGCCAGCAGCCAAGGGCAGGGGAGTGGCTACACCTTC.